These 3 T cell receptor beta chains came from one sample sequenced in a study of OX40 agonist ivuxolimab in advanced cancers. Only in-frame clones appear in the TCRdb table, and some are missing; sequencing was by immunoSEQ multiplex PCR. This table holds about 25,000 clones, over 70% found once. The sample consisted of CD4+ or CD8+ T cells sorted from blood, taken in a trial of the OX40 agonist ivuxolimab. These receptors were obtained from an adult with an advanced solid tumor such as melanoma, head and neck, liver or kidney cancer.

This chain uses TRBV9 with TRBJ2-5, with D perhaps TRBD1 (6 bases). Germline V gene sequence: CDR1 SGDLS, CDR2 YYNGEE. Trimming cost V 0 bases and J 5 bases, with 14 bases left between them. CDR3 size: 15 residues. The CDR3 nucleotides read TGTGCCAGCAGCGTAGGGTTGGGGGCAGGGGAGACCCAGTACTTC. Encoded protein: CASSVGLGAGETQYF.

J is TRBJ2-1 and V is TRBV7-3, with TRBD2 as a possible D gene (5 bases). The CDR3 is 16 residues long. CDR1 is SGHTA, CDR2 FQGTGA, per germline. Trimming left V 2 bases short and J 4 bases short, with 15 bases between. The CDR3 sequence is CASSLWPGRSYNEQFF. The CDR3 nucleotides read TGTGCCAGCAGCTTATGGCCGGGGAGATCTTACAATGAGCAGTTCTTC.

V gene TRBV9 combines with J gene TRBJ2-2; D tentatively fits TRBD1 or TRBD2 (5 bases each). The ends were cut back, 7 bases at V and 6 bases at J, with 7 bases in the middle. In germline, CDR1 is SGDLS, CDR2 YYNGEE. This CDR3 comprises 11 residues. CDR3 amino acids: CASGTAGELFF. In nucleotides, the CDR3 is TGTGCCAGCGGGACCGCCGGGGAGCTGTTTTTT.